The entry below gives a single TCR beta chain sequence along with its context. Its antigen is unidentified. Sampled blood dates from first hyperthyroidism diagnosis, and it precedes any ophthalmopathy symptoms. PBMCs were sourced from around 10 ml fresh peripheral blood. What was amplified from RNA transcripts were TCR beta CDR3 regions. With the HTBI primer set, the TCR CDR3 went through a first round of RT-PCR. From the multiplex PCR reads, TCRdb called clonotypes with MiXCR, one entry per CDR3 protein. The sample records 650,000 to 850,000 distinct CDR3 sequences, about 19% being singletons. Germline V gene data show CDR1 as SEHNR and CDR2 as FQNEAQ (reference sequence). The CDR3 is 17 residues long. Unmatched junction bases numbered 6, after V lost 2 bases and J lost 1 base. This sample was taken from a study of T cells in Graves' hyperthyroidism and ophthalmopathy. Study-wide results and caveats: Blood also contained most expanded thyroid clonotypes above 0.001.

The source is a woman in her forties or fifties with Graves' hyperthyroidism that later progressed to Graves' ophthalmopathy. The V call is TRBV7-9, the J call TRBJ1-3, with 9 bases identical to TRBD1. Input material: blood. The CDR3 DNA is TGTGCCAGCAGCTTACCCCGGGACAGGGTTTCTGGAAACACCATATATTTT. This sequence encodes CASSLPRDRVSGNTIYF. Full variable domain (remainder filled in from reference TRBV7-9 and TRBJ1-3): DTGVSQNPRHKITKRGQNVTFRCDPISEHNRLYWYRQTLGQGPEFLTYFQNEAQLEKSRLLSDRFSAERPKGSFSTLEIQRTEQGDSAMYLCASSLPRDRVSGNTIYFGEGSWLTVV.